These T cell receptor beta chains were read from a single sample in a study of OX40 agonist ivuxolimab in advanced cancers. TCRdb keeps only in-frame clones here, not all; method: immunoSEQ multiplex PCR. The sample has about 45,000 clones, roughly 93% seen once. The specimen comprised CD4+ or CD8+ T cells sorted from blood, sampled in a trial of the OX40 agonist ivuxolimab. These receptors were taken from an adult with an advanced solid tumor such as melanoma, head and neck, liver or kidney cancer. Both conserved end residues are part of each CDR3. A D gene is named only where the DNA matches it firmly. Only some rows state a clone size, as once, few, many or a class for expanded clones.

CASSSGQGEDTQYF,TGTGCCAGCAGCTCTGGACAGGGGGAGGATACGCAGTATTTT,TRBJ2-3,TRBV5-6,TRBD1,NA
CASSQTGMNEQFF,TGTGCCAGCAGCCAGACAGGGATGAATGAGCAGTTCTTC,TRBJ2-1,TRBV2,TRBD1,NA
CASSSGQGYGYTF,TGTGCCAGCAGCTCGGGACAGGGATACGGCTACACCTTC,TRBJ1-2,TRBV7-9,TRBD1,few
CASSSSQTSGPTDTQYF,TGTGCCAGCAGCTCCTCCCAGACTAGCGGACCCACAGATACGCAGTATTTT,TRBJ2-3,TRBV4-2,TRBD2,NA
CASSFEGSNTEAFF,TGTGCCAGCAGTTTTGAGGGGTCGAACACTGAAGCTTTCTTT,TRBJ1-1,TRBV27,NA,NA
CASSRGDEQFF,TGTGCCAGCAGCCGGGGCGATGAGCAGTTCTTC,TRBJ2-1,TRBV7-6,NA,NA
CASSLGPSGDSYEQYF,TGCGCCAGCAGCTTAGGGCCTAGCGGGGACTCCTACGAGCAGTACTTC,TRBJ2-7,TRBV5-1,TRBD2,once
CASSFYNEQFF,TGTGCCAGCAGTTTCTACAATGAGCAGTTCTTC,TRBJ2-1,TRBV27,NA,NA
CASSSGGYGYTF,TGTGCCAGCAGTTCTGGCGGCTATGGCTACACCTTC,TRBJ1-2,TRBV6-5,NA,once
CASSLWTGRTGELFF,TGTGCCAGCAGCTTATGGACAGGGCGTACCGGGGAGCTGTTTTTT,TRBJ2-2,TRBV7-6,TRBD1,NA
CASSPRLANEQFF,TGTGCCAGCAGTCCCCGACTAGCCAATGAGCAGTTCTTC,TRBJ2-1,TRBV27,TRBD2,NA
CASSPRTDFTSGWYF,TGTGCCAGCAGTCCCAGGACAGATTTTACGTCTGGTTGGTACTTC,TRBJ2-7,TRBV27,NA,once
CASSLAGSIYEQYF,TGCGCCAGCAGCTTGGCGGGCAGCATCTACGAGCAGTACTTC,TRBJ2-7,TRBV5-1,NA,NA
CASSLSNEKLFF,TGTGCCAGCAGCCTATCTAACGAAAAACTGTTTTTT,TRBJ1-4,TRBV6-5,NA,NA
CASSNPMNTEAFF,TGTGCCAGCAGTAACCCCATGAACACTGAAGCTTTCTTT,TRBJ1-1,TRBV6-5,NA,NA
CATSSRSGGGEQYF,TGTGCCACCAGCAGCAGGTCCGGTGGGGGTGAGCAGTACTTC,TRBJ2-7,TRBV15,NA,NA
CASSTGQGVPYEQYF,TGTGCCAGCTCCACGGGACAGGGGGTTCCCTACGAGCAGTACTTC,TRBJ2-7,TRBV18,TRBD1,NA
CASSQDPGTSYTDTQYF,TGCGCCAGCAGCCAAGATCCAGGGACTAGTTACACAGATACGCAGTATTTT,TRBJ2-3,TRBV4-1,TRBD2,NA
CASSFSSGLYTEAFF,TGTGCCAGCAGCTTTTCGTCGGGGCTTTACACTGAAGCTTTCTTT,TRBJ1-1,TRBV7-9,NA,few
CASSQLQTDSPEAFF,TGTGCCAGCAGCCAATTGCAGACGGACAGCCCTGAAGCTTTCTTT,TRBJ1-1,TRBV16,NA,NA
CASSLEVRSYEQYF,TGTGCCAGCAGCTTGGAGGTCAGATCCTACGAGCAGTACTTC,TRBJ2-7,TRBV5-4,NA,NA
CASSQAGGNTIYF,TGCGCCAGCAGCCAAGCCGGGGGGAACACCATATATTTT,TRBJ1-3,TRBV4-1,NA,NA
CASSIASGIDNEQFF,TGTGCCAGTAGTATTGCGTCAGGGATCGACAATGAGCAGTTCTTC,TRBJ2-1,TRBV19,NA,NA
CASSDFPSGSSTDTQYF,TGCGCCAGCAGTGATTTCCCTAGCGGGAGTTCCACAGATACGCAGTATTTT,TRBJ2-3,TRBV10-1,TRBD2,NA
CASSEGTGGLSLTQETQYF,TGTGCCAGCAGTGAGGGGACGGGCGGATTAAGCTTAACTCAAGAGACCCAGTACTTC,TRBJ2-5,TRBV6-1,NA,NA
CASSASGSYEQYF,TGTGCCAGTAGTGCTAGCGGCTCCTACGAGCAGTACTTC,TRBJ2-7,TRBV19,TRBD2,NA
CASSLGQGGSPLHF,TGTGCCAGCAGCCTCGGACAGGGCGGTTCACCCCTCCACTTT,TRBJ1-6,TRBV7-9,TRBD1,NA
CASSWGTAEAFNSEAFF,TGCGCCAGCAGCTGGGGGACAGCCGAAGCGTTTAACTCTGAAGCTTTCTTT,TRBJ1-1,TRBV5-1,TRBD1,NA
CASSLTNYNEQFF,TGTGCCAGCAGCTTAACTAACTACAATGAGCAGTTCTTC,TRBJ2-1,TRBV11-2,NA,NA
CASSSHRDSSYEQYF,TGTGCCAGCAGTAGTCACCGGGACAGCTCCTACGAGCAGTACTTC,TRBJ2-7,TRBV27,TRBD1,NA
CASSFIAGGHNEQFF,TGTGCCAGCAGCTTCATAGCGGGGGGACACAATGAGCAGTTCTTC,TRBJ2-1,TRBV6-6,TRBD2,NA